The T cell receptor (beta chain) described here comes from a study of blood T cell repertoires in COVID-19. Study summary: Sites across the United States, Italy and Spain contributed samples from acute and convalescent COVID-19. The cDNA or gDNA used as material had been derived from T cells, B-cell-depleted T cells, or PBMCs.

Losses at the gene ends were 4 bases for V and 2 bases for J; bases not matched to a gene: 5. CDR3 length equals 15 residues. Germline CDR1 reads SGHKS; CDR2 reads YYEKEE (reference sequence). In the original processing: Amplification from reference gene primers served as the basis for estimated nucleated cell counts. The method was immunoSEQ multiplex PCR; TCRdb's version includes in-frame clones alone and lacks a portion of them. V, J and clone size reflect that table, while D and trimming were determined from the DNA. The sample has about 99,000 clones; 85% to 90% are singletons. This clone came up a few times.

The sample taken for sequencing was peripheral blood. V and J are TRBV5-5 and TRBJ2-7; 11 bases are shared with TRBD2. The sequence was obtained from a woman in her sixties in a cohort sampled during active or convalescent COVID-19. The CDR3 sequence is CASSIGTSGPYEQYF. For the CDR3, the DNA is TGTGCCAGCAGCATTGGGACTAGCGGTCCCTACGAGCAGTACTTC.